The clone carrying this T cell receptor beta chain was counted at least ten times. Each CDR3 protein gets one entry after TCRdb re-called the PCR reads with MiXCR. The repertoire holds tens of thousands of distinct CDR3 sequences, with 49% as singletons. The data were obtained in a study of CDR3 diversity in severe acne. The CDR3 length is 14 residues. Trimming left V 5 bases short and J 6 bases short, with 15 bases between. Germline loops: CDR1 SEHNR, CDR2 FQNEAQ (reference sequence). Sequencing was performed on blood. The V and J genes are TRBV7-9 and TRBJ2-3, with D possibly TRBD2 on 6 matching bases. The source of this sequence is a male donor with severe acne vulgaris. The CDR3 sequence: CASSRTEGSDTQYF. CDR3 sequence (DNA): TGTGCCAGCAGCCGGACGGAGGGCTCGGATACGCAGTATTTT. Combining the CDR3 with reference TRBV7-9 and TRBJ2-3 gives the whole variable domain DTGVSQNPRHKITKRGQNVTFRCDPISEHNRLYWYRQTLGQGPEFLTYFQNEAQLEKSRLLSDRFSAERPKGSFSTLEIQRTEQGDSAMYLCASSRTEGSDTQYFGPGTRLTVL.